The clone carrying this TCR beta chain was picked up a small number of times. What it binds is unknown. This CDR3 is built from 15 residues. V was cut by 4 bases and J by 6 bases, with 20 bases left in between. The germline V gene has CDR1 SGHRS and CDR2 YFSETQ. The data derive from a study of beta chain features in type 1 diabetes. Notes on the study in general: VDJ junctions from patients with type 1 diabetes contained fewer insertions and more deletions. Shorter templates might be favored by PCR, equally in patients and controls.

Of the isolated RNA, all was reverse transcribed, and so the sequenced material was expressed TCRB transcripts. Clones were read by immunoSEQ multiplex PCR, and TCRdb kept only the in-frame ones, dropping some. The sample has 150,000 or so clones, approximately 8.4% seen once. This clonotype originated in a woman younger than 35 in good health. The chain joins TRBV5-1 to TRBJ2-7; D possibly corresponds to TRBD2 (5 bases). The source material was central memory CD4+ T cells from blood. The CDR3 spells CASSPEGPSRGEQYF. The CDR3 DNA reads as TGCGCCAGCAGCCCCGAGGGCCCCTCGAGAGGCGAGCAGTACTTC.